The next 28 T cell receptor beta chains were all read from a single sample in a study of PD-L1 blockade in urothelial cancer. Data came from immunoSEQ multiplex PCR; TCRdb stores just in-frame clones and leaves some out. The sample shows approximately 50,000 clones, roughly 80% of them seen only once. Time point reported: pretreatment peripheral blood. The source material was PBMCs, sampled around atezolizumab (anti-PD-L1) treatment. The receptors shown here come from a man aged 50 to 59 with urothelial cancer.

Only a few counts were recorded for this clone. The rearrangement links TRBV27 to TRBJ1-2; D perhaps matches TRBD1 (5 bases). From germline, CDR1 is MNHEY and CDR2 SMNVEV (reference sequence). With 5 bases removed from V and 2 bases from J, the gap between germline ends came to 15 bases. CDR3 size: 15 residues. In DNA, the CDR3 is TGTGCCAGCAGTCCCAAAATTGACAGAAACTATGGCTACACCTTC. It codes for CASSPKIDRNYGYTF.

The V and J genes are TRBV6-4 and TRBJ2-3, with TRBD2 identical over 13 bases. The V and J ends lost 4 bases and 1 base, in that order; junction bases with no gene match: 2. Germline V gene sequence: CDR1 MRHNA, CDR2 SNTAGT. The CDR3 has 16 amino acids. CDR3 residues: CASSVGTSGGTDTQYF. Here the CDR3 DNA reads TGTGCCAGCAGTGTGGGGACTAGCGGGGGCACAGATACGCAGTATTTT.

For the CDR3, the DNA is TGTGCCAGCAGCTCCGGACAGGGGGCCCAAGAGACCCAGTACTTC. It specifies CASSSGQGAQETQYF. V gene TRBV11-3 combines with J gene TRBJ2-5, with 11 bases identical to TRBD1. In germline, CDR1 is SGHNT, CDR2 YENEEA. This CDR3 is built from 15 residues. V lost 4 bases, J lost 1 base, and 2 bases stayed unmatched.

The chain carries TRBV5-1 and TRBJ2-5, with 13 nucleotides matching TRBD2. The CDR3 is 16 residues long. CDR1 SGHRS and CDR2 YFSETQ come from the germline V gene. V dropped 3 bases and J dropped 4; count of bases not matched to a gene: 6. The CDR3 bases are TGCGCCAGCAGCTGGACTAGCGGGAGAAGTGGAGAGACCCAGTACTTC. The encoded protein is CASSWTSGRSGETQYF.

The rearrangement joins TRBV6-4 to TRBJ2-1; 10 bases are a match to TRBD1. Per the germline V gene, CDR1 is MRHNA and CDR2 is SNTAGT. The CDR3 runs to 18 residues. The V segment lost 2 bases and the J segment 1 base; nucleotides outside the gene matches: 8. The DNA for the CDR3 is TGTGCCAGCAGTGACCCGGAGCCGGGACAGGGGTCCTACAATGAGCAGTTCTTC. Translating it yields CASSDPEPGQGSYNEQFF.

The rearrangement joins TRBV5-5 to TRBJ1-4; 7 bases are shared with TRBD1. This CDR3 is built from 16 residues. Per germline, CDR1 SGHKS and CDR2 YYEKEE (reference sequence). Trimming took 7 bases from V and 4 from J; bases not matched to a gene: 13. The CDR3: CASFLWPTGLNEKLFF. CDR3 nucleotide sequence: TGTGCCAGCTTTCTCTGGCCGACAGGGCTTAATGAAAAACTGTTTTTT.

There are a few counts of this clone. V and J are TRBV13 and TRBJ2-1, with 7 bases identical to TRBD1. The trim removed 8 bases at V and 4 bases at J, leaving 14 bases unmatched. This CDR3 is built from 16 residues. Per the germline V gene, CDR1 is PRHDT and CDR2 is FYEKMQ (reference sequence). In DNA form, the CDR3 reads TGTGCCAGCGGAACCCTCGAGACAGGGCTATACAATGAGCAGTTCTTC. Translating gives CASGTLETGLYNEQFF. Combining the CDR3 with reference TRBV13 and TRBJ2-1 gives the whole variable domain AAGVIQSPRHLIKEKRETATLKCYPIPRHDTVYWYQQGPGQDPQFLISFYEKMQSDKGSIPDRFSAQQFSDYHSELNMSSLELGDSALYFCASGTLETGLYNEQFFGPGTRLTVL.

The chain couples TRBV7-2 to TRBJ2-4, with D maybe TRBD1 (6 bases). Germline CDR1 reads SGHTA; CDR2 reads FQGNSA. CDR3 size: 17 residues. The V end lost 5 bases, the J end lost 0 bases, and 17 bases lay between the germline ends. CDR3 bases: TGTGCCAGCAGCGAAAGGGGGACACCTCTAGCCAAAAACATTCAGTACTTC. Its protein product is CASSERGTPLAKNIQYF.

This chain joins TRBV9 and TRBJ2-7; no reliable D call. V was trimmed by 0 bases and J by 6 bases, leaving 13 bases between them. Germline V gene lookup returns CDR1 SGDLS and CDR2 YYNGEE. The CDR3 has 14 residues. The CDR3 sequence: CASSVDSFSGEQYF. CDR3 DNA: TGTGCCAGCAGCGTAGACAGCTTCTCCGGCGAGCAGTACTTC.

V gene TRBV6-6 combines with J gene TRBJ1-4, with 10 positions matching TRBD1. CDR1 and CDR2 (germline): MNHNY, SVGAGI (reference sequence). With V trimmed by 6 bases and J by 8 bases, 9 bases remained unmatched. The CDR3 contains 15 residues. CDR3 sequence (DNA): TGTGCCAGCAGGATCTCCGGGACAGGGGACGAAAAACTGTTTTTT. This codes for CASRISGTGDEKLFF.

The rearrangement joins TRBV7-2 to TRBJ2-1; 10 positions agree with TRBD1. This CDR3 is 15 amino acids long. Germline V CDR1 and CDR2: SGHTA, FQGNSA. The ends lost 5 bases at V and 5 bases at J; junction bases unmatched: 6. The CDR3: CASSQWGTGDNEQFF. The CDR3 DNA reads TGTGCCAGCAGCCAATGGGGGACAGGGGACAATGAGCAGTTCTTC. Full variable domain (rest looked up from reference TRBV7-2 and TRBJ2-1): GAGVSQSPSNKVTEKGKDVELRCDPISGHTALYWYRQSLGQGLEFLIYFQGNSAPDKSGLPSDRFSAERTGGSVSTLTIQRTQQEDSAVYLCASSQWGTGDNEQFFGPGTRLTVL.

The chain links TRBV27 to TRBJ1-4; weak D call: TRBD1 (6 bases). CDR1 is MNHEY, CDR2 SMNVEV, per germline (reference sequence). V was trimmed by 4 bases and J by 9 bases, leaving 21 bases between them. The CDR3 is 16 amino acids. In DNA form, the CDR3 reads TGTGCCAGCAGTTCCGACCGGGACACAAAAAGCCAAAAACTGTTTTTT. Protein product: CASSSDRDTKSQKLFF.

The rearrangement uses TRBV9 and TRBJ2-5, with D tentatively TRBD2 (5 bases). There are 16 residues in the CDR3. Germline V lookup: CDR1 SGDLS, CDR2 YYNGEE. Trimming took off 7 bases at V and 1 base at J, with 20 bases between the two ends. CDR3 sequence (DNA): TGTGCCAGCTCCTTATGGCCGGCTAGCTCCCAAGAGACCCAGTACTTC. This codes for CASSLWPASSQETQYF.

The chain employs TRBV10-1 and TRBJ2-3; TRBD2 agrees at 8 bases. Germline V gene sequence: CDR1 WNHNN, CDR2 SYGVQD (reference sequence). The trim removed 3 bases at V and 1 base at J, leaving 6 bases unmatched. The CDR3 runs 16 residues. The CDR3 nucleotides read TGCGCCAGCAGTGACCCGACGACTAGCGGCACAGATACGCAGTATTTT. This gives the protein CASSDPTTSGTDTQYF.

The chain couples TRBV18 to TRBJ2-3; 8 nucleotides agree with TRBD1. The CDR3 is 15 residues long. Germline V CDR1 and CDR2: KGHSH, LQKENI. V was clipped by 3 bases and J by 3 bases; unmatched bases: 5. CDR3 nucleotide sequence: TGTGCCAGCTCACCGGTACAGGGGGGAACAGATACGCAGTATTTT. Amino acid sequence: CASSPVQGGTDTQYF.

In its sample, this clone was seen once. The chain joins TRBV10-1 to TRBJ2-2; a possible D gene is TRBD1 (6 bases). Trimming pared 2 bases from V and 2 bases from J, leaving 9 bases between. Germline V gene data show CDR1 as WNHNN and CDR2 as SYGVQD (reference sequence). CDR3 size: 15 residues. In nucleotides, the CDR3 is TGCGCCAGCAGTGAGGACAGGACTAACACCGGGGAGCTGTTTTTT. It is translated as CASSEDRTNTGELFF.

The CDR3 reads CASSESGKGTGANVLTF. The DNA for the CDR3 is TGTGCCAGCAGTGAATCGGGGAAGGGAACTGGGGCCAACGTCCTGACTTTC. This chain joins TRBV25-1 and TRBJ2-6; the D gene is possibly TRBD2 (5 bases). Germline V gene data show CDR1 as MGHDK and CDR2 as SYGVNS. This CDR3 has 17 residues. Trimming removed 1 base from V and 2 bases from J, with 12 bases in between.

V gene TRBV6-1 combines with J gene TRBJ2-5, with TRBD1 matching 9 bases. Per germline, CDR1 MNHNS and CDR2 SASEGT. Germline trimming cut 0 bases from V and 2 bases from J; bases unmatched to any gene: 4. The CDR3 covers 16 residues. CDR3 sequence (DNA): TGTGCCAGCAGTGAAGCCTTGGGACAGGGACAAGAGACCCAGTACTTC. Encoded protein: CASSEALGQGQETQYF.

J is TRBJ1-2 and V is TRBV4-1; 10 bases agree with TRBD1. The germline gives CDR1 MGHRA, CDR2 YSYEKL. The CDR3 is 15 residues long. Germline trimming cut 3 bases from V and 4 bases from J; bases unmatched to any gene: 5. For the CDR3, the DNA is TGCGCCAGCAGCCACCGGGGACAGGGGAGCTATGGCTACACCTTC. Its translation: CASSHRGQGSYGYTF.

The chain carries TRBV10-3 and TRBJ2-5; TRBD1 is a possible D gene (7 bases). The CDR3 runs to 13 residues. Between the trimmed V and J ends, which lost 6 bases and 1 base, there was a span of 9 bases. The germline CDR1 and CDR2 sequences are ENHRY and SYGVKD. The CDR3 here is CAIRRDSQETQYF. The CDR3 DNA reads TGTGCCATCAGGCGGGACAGCCAAGAGACCCAGTACTTC.

This clone was recorded only once. The chain carries TRBV2 and TRBJ2-3; D uncertain. V shed 6 bases and J shed 5 bases, with 9 bases lying between them. In germline, CDR1 is SNHLY, CDR2 FYNNEI. This CDR3 region has 12 residues. The CDR3 coding sequence is TGTGCCAGCAGCCTAAACGGAGATACGCAGTATTTT. Protein: CASSLNGDTQYF.

This clone has more than one count but fewer than ten. The V gene is TRBV2, the J gene TRBJ1-4, with D perhaps TRBD1 (5 bases). This CDR3 spans 17 amino acids. V lost 0 bases and J lost 7, with 18 bases in between. The germline V gene encodes CDR1 SNHLY and CDR2 FYNNEI. The CDR3 spells CASSEARVWDGGEKLFF. The CDR3 bases are TGTGCCAGCAGTGAAGCGCGGGTTTGGGACGGGGGTGAAAAACTGTTTTTT.

The table lists this clone with a count of one. V usage is TRBV11-2 and J usage is TRBJ1-1; TRBD1 aligns across 8 bases. This CDR3 contains 15 residues. CDR1 is SGHAT and CDR2 is FQNNGV in the germline V gene. Trimming removed 7 bases from V and 2 bases from J; junction bases left unmatched: 9. CDR3 nucleotide sequence: TGTGCCAGCAAAATTCAGGGGGCGCACAACACTGAAGCTTTCTTT. As protein: CASKIQGAHNTEAFF.

The chain has TRBV9 and TRBJ1-3; D gene unclear. The V end lost 2 bases, the J end lost 0 bases, and 6 bases lay between the germline ends. This CDR3 is built from 14 residues. Germline-derived CDR1 and CDR2 are SGDLS and YYNGEE. Here the CDR3 DNA reads TGTGCCAGCAGCGTCGAGGGCTCTGGAAACACCATATATTTT. This encodes CASSVEGSGNTIYF.

The V gene is TRBV7-9, the J gene TRBJ2-1, with D hard to call. The CDR3 runs 15 residues. Germline V gene lookup returns CDR1 SEHNR and CDR2 FQNEAQ (reference sequence). Trimming shortened V by 6 bases and J by 0 bases, and 12 bases separated the two germline ends. CDR3 region: CASSSFSSSYNEQFF. Written as DNA, the CDR3 is TGTGCCAGCAGTTCCTTTTCGAGCTCCTACAATGAGCAGTTCTTC.

The chain joins TRBV7-2 to TRBJ2-7, with D perhaps TRBD1 (6 bases). V lost 6 bases and J 5 bases, leaving 14 bases between the germline ends. Germline CDR1 SGHTA, CDR2 FQGNSA. The CDR3 covers 13 residues. CDR3 in DNA: TGTGCCAGCAGACTTCAGGGGTCCCACGAGCAGTACTTC. Amino acids: CASRLQGSHEQYF.

V is TRBV10-2 and J is TRBJ2-7; D is possibly TRBD2 (5 bases). The germline CDR1 and CDR2 sequences are WSHSY and SAAADI. V dropped 8 bases and J dropped 0 bases, with 8 bases sitting between them. The CDR3 is made up of 12 amino acids. The DNA for the CDR3 is TGCGCCAGCGGGAGATTCTCCTACGAGCAGTACTTC. Translating it yields CASGRFSYEQYF.

The chain joins TRBV11-2 to TRBJ1-4; D might be TRBD1 (6 bases). Germline CDR1 reads SGHAT; CDR2 reads FQNNGV. Deletions cut 3 bases from V and 8 bases from J, with 22 bases between. The CDR3 consists of 17 residues. The CDR3 is CASSFPGHPPVGEKLFF. The CDR3 DNA is TGTGCCAGCAGCTTTCCGGGACATCCACCCGTCGGGGAAAAACTGTTTTTT. Using reference TRBV11-2 and TRBJ1-4 for the parts outside the CDR3, the full variable domain is EAGVAQSPRYKIIEKRQSVAFWCNPISGHATLYWYQQILGQGPKLLIQFQNNGVVDDSQLPKDRFSAERLKGVDSTLKIQPAKLEDSAVYLCASSFPGHPPVGEKLFFGSGTQLSVL.